Below, one T cell receptor (beta chain) is given with its context. This clone has only a few counts. Its specific antigen is unknown. There are no base qualities to consult, and no much larger clone falls within one base. The data originate from a study of beta chain features in type 1 diabetes (dated by TCRdb to between 2018 and 2020). A note on the overall study: No differences in mean age, gender distribution, total cell number or subset yield were found between patients and healthy donors. A total of around 100 million sorted cells were examined across all samples, and RNA yield correlated strongly with the number of cells per subset. In the study, TCRB repertoires of sorted circulating CD4+ T cell subsets from recently diagnosed type 1 diabetes patients were compared with those of matched healthy donors. Naive and central memory subsets were obtained from all 30 or so donors, but regulatory and stem cell-like memory subsets were isolated from only 8 patients and about 8 healthy donors.

Each donor gave one peripheral blood draw, averaging roughly 0.11 L, which was collected into heparinised tubes. Naive, central memory, regulatory and stem cell-like memory CD4+ T cells were sorted on a BD FACSAria II using a panel including CD45RO, CCR7, CD25, CD127, CD95 and CD27. All sorted populations exceeded 95% purity. PBMCs were isolated immediately by Lymphoprep density gradient centrifugation and stained directly without culture. To minimize batch effects, samples were stained and sorted in pairs, one healthy donor with one patient per experiment. Overall results and qualifications from the work: PCR might favor shorter templates, but patient and control samples were amplified and corrected together, so any skew would affect both groups equally. In all four CD4+ subsets, TCRB CDR3 length was moderately but significantly shorter in type 1 diabetes patients. At VDJ recombination sites, patients with type 1 diabetes made fewer insertions and deleted more nucleotides, a pattern implying thymic rearrangement abnormalities. HLA sub-analyses involved small numbers of individuals, so any influence of HLA type on TCRB rearrangement remained unresolved. Because cDNA was sequenced instead of genomic DNA, highly expressing activated cells could be over-represented, though the groups showed no difference in activation or CD3 levels. Naive, central memory and regulatory TCRB repertoires appeared to be more alike among patients than among healthy donors.

All of the isolated RNA was reverse transcribed with the High Capacity cDNA Reverse Transcription Kit, so expressed TCRB transcripts were sequenced. Deep immunoSEQ sequencing was applied to naive, central memory and regulatory T cell samples, giving an average of about 3.6 million total reads per sample. Sorted cells were lysed in RLT buffer, and RNA was extracted using DNase-treated RNeasy Micro or Mini kits according to cell number. To prevent cross-contamination, each cell subset was processed individually, whereas patient and healthy donor samples were processed jointly. Using the immunoSEQ multiplex PCR, TCRB sequences were amplified from cDNA into 87-bp fragments spanning the CDR3 region. Amplicons were sequenced on the Illumina HiSeq platform. Processing in the source paper ran as follows. PCR bias was corrected computationally using synthetic template baselines, and reads within Hamming distance 2 were collapsed, with unmergeable singletons discarded. Reads were aligned against IMGT so that V, D and J genes, CDR3 length and insertions or deletions at six rearrangement sites could be assigned. Clonotype counts were normalized to sorted cell number within each subset before computing true diversity and Gini coefficients with the tcR R package. The overlap coefficient, calculated on TCRB nucleotide sequences, was used to quantify repertoire sharing. As a proxy for the pre-selection repertoire, out-of-frame TCRB sequences from naive cells were analyzed. This immuneACCESS table, as held by TCRdb, lists in-frame sequences with V and J called but not all clones. Of the missing ones, under half trace to an unresolved V gene in checked studies; the others have no known cause. That table supplies the V and J calls and clone size; D and trimming were determined from the DNA. This sample holds approximately 270,000 clones; approximately 14% were observed only once. Together, the top ten hold about 0.017% of the sample.

Trimming removed 0 bases from V and 8 bases from J; the gene matches leave 5 bases unexplained. The CDR3 goes from the cysteine to the phenylalanine over 14 residues. The DNA shown is the 42-base CDR3, in frame from base 1. CDR1 and CDR2 are drawn from the germline V gene (reference sequence): MNHNY, SVGAGI. The receptor comes from a man aged 25 to 40 with type 1 diabetes. Material: naive CD4+ T cells from blood. In light of the paper, this sample's cell subset or site label describes: true naive CD4+ T cells. This receptor chain uses TRBV6-6 and TRBJ2-7, and 9 junction bases match TRBD2. This receptor carries the CDR3 CASSYSAGGPQQYF. The DNA sequence follows: TGTGCCAGCAGTTACTCGGCGGGAGGGCCCCAGCAGTACTTC.